The 19 T cell receptor beta chains reported below all come from one sample, sequenced in a study of regulatory T cells in long-lasting Graves disease. For TCR beta, libraries came from iRepertoire HTBI primers and Arm-PCR of CDR3 regions. TCRdb used MiXCR to reprocess the multiplex PCR reads, holding one entry per CDR3 protein. Counted here are about 430,000 distinct CDR3 sequences, 15% occurring once; the ten biggest clones make up approximately 7.6%. Noted time point: newly diagnosed GD, antithyroid drugs for less than 3 months. PBMC RNA served as the TCR library source. These data were also reused for a study on T cells in Graves' hyperthyroidism and ophthalmopathy.

The sample consisted of peripheral blood mononuclear cells (PBMCs), taken at new diagnosis, from a patient treated with antithyroid drugs. These receptors came from a woman aged 40 to 50 with Graves disease.

This clonotype was seen repeatedly, ten times or more. CDR3 sequence reads: CASSLPGGGLNEQFF. The CDR3 DNA reads as TGTGCCAGCAGCTTACCGGGTGGGGGTTTGAATGAGCAGTTCTTC. The V and J genes are TRBV7-8 and TRBJ2-1; D is possibly TRBD1 or TRBD2 (5 bases each). Per germline, CDR1 SGHVS and CDR2 FQNEAQ. The V gene lost 2 bases and the J gene lost 7 bases, with 15 bases spanning the gap. This CDR3 has 15 amino acids.

This clonotype was seen more than once but under ten times. The rearrangement joins TRBV4-1 to TRBJ1-1; perhaps TRBD1 as D (6 bases). The V gene lost 0 bases and the J gene lost 3 bases, with 11 bases spanning the gap. The CDR3 consists of 15 residues. The V gene's germline CDR1 is MGHRA and CDR2 YSYEKL. CDR3 sequence reads: CASSQDPAGDTEAFF. The CDR3 nucleotides read TGCGCCAGCAGCCAAGATCCCGCAGGGGACACTGAAGCTTTCTTT.

The table lists this clonotype with many counts. This chain joins TRBV2 and TRBJ2-2, with 7 bases identical to TRBD2. V shed 3 bases, J shed 7 bases, and the junction held 5 bases outside the gene matches. The germline CDR1 and CDR2 sequences are SNHLY and FYNNEI. This CDR3 comprises 14 residues. CDR3 sequence reads: CASSEGRGIGELFF. Here the CDR3 DNA reads TGTGCCAGCAGTGAGGGGAGGGGAATCGGGGAGCTGTTTTTT.

Many counts were recorded for this clonotype. This chain links TRBV7-9 with TRBJ1-2; possibly TRBD1 for D (5 bases). Per germline, CDR1 SEHNR and CDR2 FQNEAQ (reference sequence). V gave up 2 bases and J gave up 6 bases, with 13 bases separating them. The CDR3 consists of 14 residues. Here the CDR3 reads CASSLTAGLDGYTF. CDR3 coding DNA: TGTGCCAGCAGCTTAACCGCAGGGTTGGATGGCTACACCTTC.

The chain recombines TRBV29-1 with TRBJ2-1, with D maybe TRBD1 (5 bases). This CDR3 region has 14 residues. CDR1 and CDR2 from the germline V gene are SQVTM and ANQGSEA. Trimming cost V 7 bases and J 2 bases, with 15 bases left between them. CDR3 bases: TGCAGCGCCCAAGGGCAGGGCACCTACAATGAGCAGTTCTTC. It yields the protein CSAQGQGTYNEQFF.

In this sample, this clonotype turned up many times. V is TRBV24-1 and J is TRBJ2-7, with a weak D call TRBD2 (6 bases). Trimming took 7 bases from V and 3 from J, leaving 12 bases between them. Germline assignment: CDR1 KGHDR and CDR2 SFDVKD. This CDR3 is built from 13 residues. CDR3 nucleotide sequence: TGTGCCACCAGCCTTATTAGCGGCTACGAGCAGTACTTC. Its protein is CATSLISGYEQYF.

This clonotype has ten or more counts. The V gene is TRBV7-8, the J gene TRBJ1-5; TRBD1 is a possible D gene (5 bases). The CDR3 contains 15 residues. The germline gives CDR1 SGHVS, CDR2 FQNEAQ. Trimming left V 5 bases short and J 6 bases short, with 17 bases between. The CDR3 DNA reads TGTGCCAGCAGCACGGGGGGGGATCTTGGTCAGCCCCAGCATTTT. Protein sequence: CASSTGGDLGQPQHF. Full variable domain (rest looked up from reference TRBV7-8 and TRBJ1-5): GAGVSQSPRYKVAKRGQDVALRCDPISGHVSLFWYQQALGQGPEFLTYFQNEAQLDKSGLPSDRFFAERPEGSVSTLKIQRTQQEDSAVYLCASSTGGDLGQPQHFGDGTRLSIL.

This clonotype has just a few counts. This chain links TRBV5-5 with TRBJ2-1; the D is unclear. The V end was cut by 0 bases, the J end by 0 bases, with 7 bases between. This CDR3 comprises 15 residues. Germline V gene sequence: CDR1 SGHKS, CDR2 YYEKEE (reference sequence). For the CDR3, the DNA is TGTGCCAGCAGCTTGGTTCTAGTCTCCTACAATGAGCAGTTCTTC. This encodes CASSLVLVSYNEQFF.

This clonotype was counted a few times. The V gene is TRBV5-1, the J gene TRBJ2-7; D is unclear. This CDR3 has 13 amino acids. Trimming removed 4 bases from V and 3 bases from J, with 11 bases in between. Germline CDR1 and CDR2: SGHRS and YFSETQ. The CDR3 here is CASSPDGSYEQYF. Here the CDR3 DNA reads TGCGCCAGCAGCCCGGACGGCAGCTACGAGCAGTACTTC.

V is TRBV5-1 and J is TRBJ2-5; no definite D call. The CDR3 is 13 residues long. V gave up 4 bases and J gave up 5 bases, with 12 bases separating them. Germline loops: CDR1 SGHRS, CDR2 YFSETQ. The CDR3 coding sequence is TGCGCCAGCAGCATAACGACGAGGGAGACCCAGTACTTC. It is translated as CASSITTRETQYF.

This clonotype was counted many times. This sequence joins TRBV2 and TRBJ2-2, with D possibly TRBD1 on 7 matching bases. V lost 5 bases, J lost 3 bases, and 13 bases lay in between. This CDR3 is 15 amino acids long. CDR1 SNHLY and CDR2 FYNNEI come from the germline V gene. CDR3 region: CASSRQGGDTGELFF. CDR3 DNA: TGTGCCAGCAGTAGACAGGGAGGTGACACCGGGGAGCTGTTTTTT.

The sample holds many counts of this clonotype. The chain uses TRBV20-1 and TRBJ2-1; tentatively, D is TRBD2 (5 bases). The germline V gene encodes CDR1 DFQATT and CDR2 SNEGSKA (reference sequence). The CDR3 spans 16 residues. The germline V and J ends were trimmed by 0 bases and 2 bases, with 14 bases remaining between them. In DNA, the CDR3 is TGCAGTGCTAGAGATATAAGTGGGAGCCCCTACAATGAGCAGTTCTTC. Its translation: CSARDISGSPYNEQFF.

The table lists this clonotype with a few counts. V usage is TRBV12-3 or TRBV12-4 and J usage is TRBJ2-3; D perhaps matches TRBD2 (5 bases). Trimming stripped 6 bases from V and 5 bases from J, with 12 bases between. This CDR3 comprises 13 residues. The CDR3 DNA sequence: TGTGCCAGCAGGAGGGCGCCAGGAGATACGCAGTATTTT. Translating it yields CASRRAPGDTQYF.

The chain employs TRBV30 and TRBJ2-1, with D possibly TRBD1 on 6 matching bases. The germline V gene encodes CDR1 GTSNPN and CDR2 SVGIG (reference sequence). The CDR3 extends over 12 amino acids. For the CDR3, the DNA is TGTGCAGTGGCAGGGGCCTACAATGAGCAGTTCTTC. This codes for CAVAGAYNEQFF.

This clonotype was observed many times. The chain joins TRBV12-3 or TRBV12-4 to TRBJ2-2, with a weak D call TRBD1 (6 bases). The CDR3 has 13 residues. The V gene lost 7 bases and the J gene lost 7 bases, with 13 bases spanning the gap. In DNA, the CDR3 is TGTGCCAGCAACAGAGGGGGTATCGGGGAGCTGTTTTTT. Protein product: CASNRGGIGELFF.

The chain is built from TRBV5-5 and TRBJ1-5, with TRBD1 identical over 8 bases. V gave up 3 bases and J gave up 6 bases; unmatched junction bases: 8. The CDR3 spans 15 residues. The germline V gene encodes CDR1 SGHKS and CDR2 YYEKEE (reference sequence). CDR3 coding DNA: TGTGCCAGCAGCTCGGATCCAGGGGGCGGTCAGCCCCAGCATTTT. Translation: CASSSDPGGGQPQHF.

This clonotype was recorded many times. This rearrangement joins TRBV12-3 or TRBV12-4 to TRBJ2-7; D possibly matches TRBD1 or TRBD2 (5 bases each). This CDR3 spans 15 amino acids. Trimming took 1 base from V and 2 from J, leaving 12 bases between them. The CDR3 spells CASSLGGGRTYEQYF. As DNA, the CDR3 is TGTGCCAGCAGTTTAGGGGGCGGGCGTACCTACGAGCAGTACTTC.

This clonotype was counted at least ten times. The chain joins TRBV20-1 to TRBJ2-7, with 12 bases that match TRBD2. The CDR3 length is 14 residues. Germline lookup yields CDR1 DFQATT and CDR2 SNEGSKA (reference sequence). The trim removed 6 bases at V and 1 base at J, leaving 4 bases unmatched. Written as DNA, the CDR3 is TGCAGTGCGTCAGGACTAGCGGGATCCTACGAGCAGTACTTC. It encodes CSASGLAGSYEQYF.

This clonotype was observed a few times. V and J are TRBV18 and TRBJ2-2, with D possibly matching TRBD2 (6 bases). V lost 3 bases and J 4 bases, leaving 15 bases between the germline ends. The CDR3 extends over 16 amino acids. The germline CDR1 and CDR2 sequences are KGHSH and LQKENI. The CDR3 sequence: CASSPRSEGGTGELFF. DNA for the CDR3: TGTGCCAGCTCACCTCGGTCGGAGGGTGGCACCGGGGAGCTGTTTTTT.